The clone carrying this T cell receptor (beta chain) was found a few times. The antigen is unknown. Germline V gene sequence: CDR1 SQVTM, CDR2 ANQGSEA. V gave up 1 base and J gave up 7 bases, with 17 bases separating them. This CDR3 is built from 14 residues. The library attached unique molecular identifiers to individual cDNA molecules. TCRdb re-called the 5' RACE reads through MiXCR, storing one row per CDR3 protein. The table lists 81,000 or so distinct CDR3 sequences, approximately 7.7% of them singletons. The sample comes from a study of human T cells and chemical hapten exposure. Across the whole study: Largely, small differences in pooled library volume made per-sample TCR yields vary. Study-level results: TCRs exceeding a frequency of 1 in 1000 stayed unchanged under DPC sensitization.

The template was total RNA from unfractionated whole blood. The chain couples TRBV29-1 to TRBJ2-7; D gene unclear. This sequence originates from a male donor in good health. The CDR3 DNA follows: TGCAGCGTTGAAGGGGTCTCCGGGCCTAGAGAGCAGTACTTC. Residues: CSVEGVSGPREQYF.